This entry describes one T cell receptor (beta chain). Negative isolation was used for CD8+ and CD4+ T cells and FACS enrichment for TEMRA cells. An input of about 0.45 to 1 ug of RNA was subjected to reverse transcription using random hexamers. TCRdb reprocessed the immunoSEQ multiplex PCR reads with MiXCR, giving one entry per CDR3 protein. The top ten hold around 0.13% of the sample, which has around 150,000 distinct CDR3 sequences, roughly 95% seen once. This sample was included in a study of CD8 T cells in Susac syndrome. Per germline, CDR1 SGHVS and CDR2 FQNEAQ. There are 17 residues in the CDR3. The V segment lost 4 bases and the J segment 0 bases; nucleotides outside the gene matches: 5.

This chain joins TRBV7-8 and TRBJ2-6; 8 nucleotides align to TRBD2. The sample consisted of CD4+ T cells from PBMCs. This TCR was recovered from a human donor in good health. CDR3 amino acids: CASSSNGRVSGANVLTF. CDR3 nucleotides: TGTGCCAGCAGCTCTAACGGGAGGGTCTCTGGGGCCAACGTCCTGACTTTC.